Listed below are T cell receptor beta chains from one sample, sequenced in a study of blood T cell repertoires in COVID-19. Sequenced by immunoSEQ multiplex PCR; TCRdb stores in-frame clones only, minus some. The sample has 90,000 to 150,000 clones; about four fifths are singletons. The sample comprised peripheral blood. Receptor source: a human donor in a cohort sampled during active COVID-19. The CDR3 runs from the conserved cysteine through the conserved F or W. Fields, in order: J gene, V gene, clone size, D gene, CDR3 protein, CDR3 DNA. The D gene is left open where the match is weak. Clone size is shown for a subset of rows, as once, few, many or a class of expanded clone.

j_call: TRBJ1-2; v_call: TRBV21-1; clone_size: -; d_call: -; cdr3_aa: CASSISGDRAKYGYTF; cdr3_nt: TGTGCCAGCAGCATCTCGGGGGACAGAGCGAAGTATGGCTACACCTTC
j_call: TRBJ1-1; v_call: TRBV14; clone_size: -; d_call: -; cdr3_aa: CASRKGLSNTEAFF; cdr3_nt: TGTGCCAGCAGGAAGGGACTGTCGAACACTGAAGCTTTCTTT
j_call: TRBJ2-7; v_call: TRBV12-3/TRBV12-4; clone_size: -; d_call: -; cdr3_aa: CASSLGQGDEQYF; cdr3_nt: TGTGCCAGCAGTTTGGGTCAGGGCGACGAGCAGTACTTC
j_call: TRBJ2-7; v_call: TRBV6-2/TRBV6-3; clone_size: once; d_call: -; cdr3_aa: CASSYWDFSYEQYF; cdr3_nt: TGTGCCAGCAGTTACTGGGACTTCAGCTACGAGCAGTACTTC
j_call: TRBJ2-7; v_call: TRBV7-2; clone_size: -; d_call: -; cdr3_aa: CASSSRAGRSSYEQYF; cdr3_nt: TGTGCCAGCAGCTCCCGGGCGGGCCGCAGCTCCTACGAGCAGTACTTC
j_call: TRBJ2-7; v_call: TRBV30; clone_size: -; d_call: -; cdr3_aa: CAWGEVAYEQYF; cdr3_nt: TGTGCCTGGGGGGAGGTGGCCTACGAGCAGTACTTC
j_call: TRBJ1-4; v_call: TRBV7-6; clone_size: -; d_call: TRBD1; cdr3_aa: CASSRNRGANEKLFF; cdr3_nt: TGTGCCAGCAGCCGAAACAGGGGGGCTAATGAAAAACTGTTTTTT
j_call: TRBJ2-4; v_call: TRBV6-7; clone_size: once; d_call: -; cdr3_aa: CASRQGAAGNIQYF; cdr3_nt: TGTGCCAGCAGACAGGGAGCAGCAGGAAACATTCAGTACTTC
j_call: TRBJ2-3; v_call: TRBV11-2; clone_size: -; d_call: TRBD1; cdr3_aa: CASRRDRLPDTQYF; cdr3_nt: TGTGCCAGCAGGAGGGACAGGTTACCAGATACGCAGTATTTT
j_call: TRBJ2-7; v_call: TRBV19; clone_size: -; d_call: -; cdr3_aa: CASSTAGVSYEQYF; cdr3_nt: TGTGCCAGTAGTACCGCCGGGGTCTCCTACGAGCAGTACTTC
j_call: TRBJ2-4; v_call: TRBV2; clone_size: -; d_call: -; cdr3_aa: CASTTRDLAKNIQYF; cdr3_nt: TGTGCCAGCACAACCCGGGATCTAGCCAAAAACATTCAGTACTTC
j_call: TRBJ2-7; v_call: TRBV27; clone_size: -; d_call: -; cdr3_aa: CASRTGRYEQYF; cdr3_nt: TGTGCCAGCAGGACAGGGAGGTACGAGCAGTACTTC
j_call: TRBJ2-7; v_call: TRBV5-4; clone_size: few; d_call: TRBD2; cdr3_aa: CASTVAGGYEQYF; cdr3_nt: TGTGCCAGCACCGTTGCGGGGGGATACGAGCAGTACTTC
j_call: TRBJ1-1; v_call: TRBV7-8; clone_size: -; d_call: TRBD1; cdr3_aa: CASSSLTGAVGGEAFF; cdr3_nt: TGTGCCAGCAGCTCGCTGACAGGGGCTGTGGGAGGCGAAGCTTTCTTT
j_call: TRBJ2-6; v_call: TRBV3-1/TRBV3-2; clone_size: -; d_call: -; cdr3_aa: CASSQAGAGANVLTF; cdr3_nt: TGTGCCAGCAGCCAAGCCGGGGCTGGGGCCAACGTCCTGACTTTC
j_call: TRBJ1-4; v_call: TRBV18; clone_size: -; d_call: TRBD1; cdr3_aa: CASSSPGQGVEKLFF; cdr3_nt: TGTGCCAGCTCATCGCCGGGACAGGGAGTGGAAAAACTGTTTTTT
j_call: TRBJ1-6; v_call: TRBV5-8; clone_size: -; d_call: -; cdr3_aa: CASSFRGGVSPLHF; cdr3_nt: TGTGCCAGCAGCTTTCGCGGGGGTGTTTCACCCCTCCACTTT
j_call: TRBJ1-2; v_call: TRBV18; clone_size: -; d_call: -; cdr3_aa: CASSPTSQGWSYTF; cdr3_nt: TGTGCCAGCTCACCAACCAGCCAGGGATGGAGCTACACCTTC
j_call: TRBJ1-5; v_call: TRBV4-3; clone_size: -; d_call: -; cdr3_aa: CASSQDRYQPQHF; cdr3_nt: TGCGCCAGCAGCCAAGATCGTTATCAGCCCCAGCATTTT
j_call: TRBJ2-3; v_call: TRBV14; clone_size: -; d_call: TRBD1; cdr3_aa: CASSQDIRGNLGTDTQYF; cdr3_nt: TGTGCCAGCAGCCAAGATATCAGGGGGAACCTCGGCACAGATACGCAGTATTTT
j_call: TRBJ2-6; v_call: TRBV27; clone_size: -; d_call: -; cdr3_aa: CASSLSSGGSGANVLTF; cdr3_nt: TGTGCCAGCAGTTTATCGAGTGGGGGGTCCGGGGCCAACGTCCTGACTTTC
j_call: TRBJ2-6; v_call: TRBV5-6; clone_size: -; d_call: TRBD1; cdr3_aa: CASSPPGQAFSGANVLTF; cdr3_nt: TGTGCCAGCAGCCCCCCGGGACAGGCATTCTCTGGGGCCAACGTCCTGACTTTC
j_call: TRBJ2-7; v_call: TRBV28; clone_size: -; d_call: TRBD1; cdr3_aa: CASSFAGQGSGSYEQYF; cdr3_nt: TGTGCCAGCAGTTTTGCAGGACAGGGGAGTGGGTCCTACGAGCAGTACTTC
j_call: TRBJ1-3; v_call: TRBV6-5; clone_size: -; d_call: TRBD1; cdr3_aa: CASSYGTASGNTIYF; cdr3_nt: TGTGCCAGCAGTTACGGGACAGCTTCTGGAAACACCATATATTTT
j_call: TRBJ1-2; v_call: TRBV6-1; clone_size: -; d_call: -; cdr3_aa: CASSEAQGSIYGYTF; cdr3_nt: TGTGCCAGCAGTGAAGCCCAGGGGTCAATTTATGGCTACACCTTC
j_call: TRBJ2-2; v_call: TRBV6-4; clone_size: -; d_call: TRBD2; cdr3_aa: CASSEGREAGELFF; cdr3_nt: TGTGCCAGCAGTGAAGGCCGGGAGGCCGGGGAGCTGTTTTTT
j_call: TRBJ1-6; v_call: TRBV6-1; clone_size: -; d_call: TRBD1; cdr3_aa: CASSDGTAIDSNNSPLHF; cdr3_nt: TGTGCCAGCAGTGACGGGACAGCGATTGATTCAAATAATTCACCCCTCCACTTT
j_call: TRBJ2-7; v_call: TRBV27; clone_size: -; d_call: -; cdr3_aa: CASSLSWANPHEQYF; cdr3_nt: TGTGCCAGCAGTTTATCGTGGGCCAACCCCCACGAGCAGTACTTC
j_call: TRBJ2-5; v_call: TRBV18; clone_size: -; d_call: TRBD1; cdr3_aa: CASSPPAGGETQYF; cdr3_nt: TGTGCCAGCTCACCACCGGCAGGGGGAGAGACCCAGTACTTC
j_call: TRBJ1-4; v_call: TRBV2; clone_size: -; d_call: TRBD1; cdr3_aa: CASSAGTGGSSGEKLFF; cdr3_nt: TGTGCCAGCAGTGCCGGGACAGGGGGCTCTAGTGGCGAAAAACTGTTTTTT
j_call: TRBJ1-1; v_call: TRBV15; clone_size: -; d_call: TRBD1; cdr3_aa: CATSRYERQGAEAFF; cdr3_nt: TGTGCCACCAGCAGATATGAAAGGCAGGGGGCTGAAGCTTTCTTT
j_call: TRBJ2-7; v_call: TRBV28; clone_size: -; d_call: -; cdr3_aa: CASSFRQAPPYEQYF; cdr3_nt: TGTGCCAGCAGCTTCAGACAGGCTCCCCCCTACGAGCAGTACTTC
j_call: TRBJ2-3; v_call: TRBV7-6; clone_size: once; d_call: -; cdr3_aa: CASSRGTDTQYF; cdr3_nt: TGTGCCAGCAGCCGAGGAACAGATACGCAGTATTTT
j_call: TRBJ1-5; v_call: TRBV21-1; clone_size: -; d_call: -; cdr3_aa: CASSRGVQGGEPQHF; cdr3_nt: TGTGCCAGCAGCCGAGGGGTGCAGGGAGGTGAGCCCCAGCATTTT
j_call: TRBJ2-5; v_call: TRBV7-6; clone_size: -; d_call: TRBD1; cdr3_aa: CASSLAGGVQTQYF; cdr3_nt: TGTGCCAGCAGCTTAGCAGGGGGCGTTCAGACCCAGTACTTC
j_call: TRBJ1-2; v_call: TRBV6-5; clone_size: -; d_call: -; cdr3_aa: CASIQPSRDATGYTF; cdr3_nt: TGTGCCAGCATCCAGCCCAGCAGGGATGCTACTGGCTACACCTTC
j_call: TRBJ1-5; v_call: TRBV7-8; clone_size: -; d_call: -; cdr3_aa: CASSTDQGRNQPQHF; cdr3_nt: TGTGCCAGCAGCACCGATCAGGGGCGTAATCAGCCCCAGCATTTT
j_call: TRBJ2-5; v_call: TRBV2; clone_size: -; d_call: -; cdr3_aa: CASTPRGAWAQETQYF; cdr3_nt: TGTGCCAGCACCCCTCGGGGGGCATGGGCCCAAGAGACCCAGTACTTC
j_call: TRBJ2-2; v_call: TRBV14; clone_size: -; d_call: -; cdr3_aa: CASSQRSGELFF; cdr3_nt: TGTGCCAGCAGCCAGAGGAGCGGGGAGCTGTTTTTT
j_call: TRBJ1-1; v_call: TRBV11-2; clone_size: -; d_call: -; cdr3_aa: CASRRDTEAFF; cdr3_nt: TGTGCCAGCCGGAGAGACACTGAAGCTTTCTTT
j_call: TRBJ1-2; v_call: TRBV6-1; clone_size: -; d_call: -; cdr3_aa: CASSEAIYGYTF; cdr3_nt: TGTGCCAGCAGTGAAGCTATTTATGGCTACACCTTC